One and the same sample provided the 21 T cell receptor beta chains below, sequenced in a study of T cells in localized non-small cell lung cancer. Generated by immunoSEQ multiplex PCR, the TCRdb table keeps only in-frame clones and is missing some. The repertoire holds tens of thousands of clones, with around nine tenths as singletons. The input for sequencing was peripheral blood, taken before any cancer treatment. The source of these receptors is a woman aged 40-70 years with stage I lung adenocarcinoma.

The genes are TRBV5-6 and TRBJ1-5; 8 bases are a match to TRBD1. After removal of 0 bases from V and 4 bases from J, the junction contained 9 bases not matched to a gene. The CDR3 runs 17 residues. Per germline, CDR1 SGHDT and CDR2 YYEEEE. The CDR3 coding sequence is TGTGCCAGCAGCTTGGAGGGCCAGGGGGCCCATAATCAGCCCCAGCATTTT. Encoded protein: CASSLEGQGAHNQPQHF.

V usage is TRBV5-6 and J usage is TRBJ2-3; D call uncertain. V was cut by 2 bases and J by 0 bases, with 10 bases left in between. Per the germline V gene, CDR1 is SGHDT and CDR2 is YYEEEE. The CDR3 contains 15 residues. The CDR3 DNA follows: TGTGCCAGCAGCTTATGGGGATATAGCACAGATACGCAGTATTTT. Translation: CASSLWGYSTDTQYF.

The chain couples TRBV5-1 to TRBJ1-1, with 7 bases matching TRBD1. CDR1 is SGHRS and CDR2 is YFSETQ in the germline V gene. The CDR3 is 15 amino acids. The V gene end was trimmed by 3 bases and the J gene end by 3 bases; junction bases not matched to a gene: 8. The CDR3: CASSWDSRSDTEAFF. The CDR3 DNA reads TGCGCCAGCAGCTGGGACAGCCGTTCGGACACTGAAGCTTTCTTT.

This clone has just one count. The J gene is TRBJ1-1, the V gene TRBV28; the D gene is possibly TRBD1 (5 bases). Trimming stripped 10 bases from V and 2 bases from J, with 23 bases between. CDR1 MDHEN and CDR2 SYDVKM come from the germline V gene. This CDR3 is built from 16 residues. The CDR3: CATQSTAQGPNTEAFF. As DNA, the CDR3 is TGTGCCACCCAATCCACCGCGCAGGGTCCAAACACTGAAGCTTTCTTT.

The V gene is TRBV7-6, the J gene TRBJ2-7; D could derive from TRBD1 or TRBD2 (6 bases each). The CDR3 extends over 17 amino acids. The germline V and J ends were trimmed by 4 bases and 4 bases, with 23 bases remaining between them. Germline values: CDR1 SGHVS, CDR2 FNYEAQ. CDR3 protein: CASSSFRGDKPLYEQYF. CDR3 sequence (DNA): TGTGCCAGCAGCTCCTTTAGGGGGGACAAACCCCTTTACGAGCAGTACTTC.

This clone has just a few counts. V gene TRBV5-1 combines with J gene TRBJ1-6; 8 bases align to TRBD1. With V trimmed by 3 bases and J by 7 bases, 3 bases remained unmatched. This CDR3 comprises 14 residues. Germline lookup yields CDR1 SGHRS and CDR2 YFSETQ. CDR3: CASSWDRLNSPLHF. The CDR3 DNA reads TGCGCCAGCAGCTGGGACAGGTTAAATTCACCCCTCCACTTT.

This clone appeared a few times. This chain uses TRBV4-2 with TRBJ1-1, with no clear D. CDR1 and CDR2 (germline): LGHNA, YNFKEQ. The ends were cut back, 0 bases at V and 2 bases at J, with 10 bases in the middle. The CDR3 totals 15 residues. CDR3 DNA sequence: TGTGCCAGCAGCCAAGATCATGGACGCAACACTGAAGCTTTCTTT. It specifies CASSQDHGRNTEAFF.

This rearrangement joins TRBV5-5 to TRBJ1-1, with TRBD1 identical over 9 bases. The CDR3 loop spans 16 amino acids. The junction had 5 bases not matched to a gene; V was cut back by 1 base and J by 1 base. The germline V gene has CDR1 SGHKS and CDR2 YYEKEE (reference sequence). CDR3 residues: CASSLLQGAGNTEAFF. Here the CDR3 DNA reads TGTGCCAGCAGCTTGTTACAGGGGGCTGGGAACACTGAAGCTTTCTTT.

The chain is built from TRBV9 and TRBJ2-1; D could derive from TRBD1 or TRBD2 (5 bases each). Germline V gene lookup returns CDR1 SGDLS and CDR2 YYNGEE. Trimming cost V 4 bases and J 2 bases, with 10 bases left between them. The CDR3 is 14 amino acids. This chain's CDR3 is CASSTRDAYNEQFF. CDR3 sequence (DNA): TGTGCCAGCAGCACTCGGGACGCCTACAATGAGCAGTTCTTC.

The rearrangement uses TRBV9 and TRBJ2-3; 10 nucleotides align to TRBD2. The CDR3 spans 14 residues. V shed 0 bases, J shed 6 bases, and the junction held 1 base outside the gene matches. From germline, CDR1 is SGDLS and CDR2 YYNGEE. The CDR3 loop is CASSVASGGDTQYF. CDR3 nucleotide sequence: TGTGCCAGCAGCGTAGCTAGCGGGGGTGATACGCAGTATTTT.

The CDR3 region is CASKHRRNTGELFF. The CDR3 nucleotides are TGTGCCAGCAAGCACAGGAGAAACACCGGGGAGCTGTTTTTT. The chain uses TRBV6-5 and TRBJ2-2; perhaps TRBD1 as D (5 bases). Per germline, CDR1 MNHEY and CDR2 SVGAGI. This CDR3 comprises 14 residues. V was pared by 7 bases and J by 2 bases, with 11 bases between.

The chain couples TRBV27 to TRBJ2-7; possible D gene TRBD1, 6 bases. This CDR3 spans 12 amino acids. In germline, CDR1 is MNHEY, CDR2 SMNVEV (reference sequence). Trimming pared 6 bases from V and 6 bases from J, leaving 12 bases between. The CDR3 reads CASSRDNREQYF. The DNA of the CDR3 is TGTGCCAGCAGCCGGGACAATCGCGAGCAGTACTTC.

Regarding this clone: The sample has other DNA sequences that encode this CDR3 too. The chain is built from TRBV7-9 and TRBJ2-1, with 9 bases aligning to TRBD2. CDR3 size: 16 residues. Germline trimming cut 2 bases from V and 1 base from J; bases unmatched to any gene: 3. From germline, CDR1 is SEHNR and CDR2 FQNEAQ (reference sequence). In nucleotides, the CDR3 is TGTGCCAGCAGCTTAAGCCTAGCGGGGTCCTACAATGAGCAGTTCTTC. Translation: CASSLSLAGSYNEQFF.

V usage is TRBV2 and J usage is TRBJ2-3; 7 bases are a match to TRBD2. V was pared by 6 bases and J by 9 bases, with 6 bases of the junction left unmatched. CDR1 and CDR2 from the germline V gene are SNHLY and FYNNEI. This CDR3 has 12 residues. The DNA of the CDR3 is TGTGCCAGCAGACGCGGACTAGACACGCAGTATTTT. This sequence encodes CASRRGLDTQYF. Together with reference TRBV2 and TRBJ2-3, the CDR3 gives the full variable domain: EPEVTQTPSHQVTQMGQEVILRCVPISNHLYFYWYRQILGQKVEFLVSFYNNEISEKSEIFDDQFSVERPDGSNFTLKIRSTKLEDSAMYFCASRRGLDTQYFGPGTRLTVL.

J is TRBJ2-1 and V is TRBV11-2; 8 bases match TRBD2. The CDR3 length is 17 residues. CDR1 and CDR2 (germline): SGHAT, FQNNGV. With V trimmed by 3 bases and J by 5 bases, 12 bases remained unmatched. The CDR3 bases are TGTGCCAGCAGCTTGCAAACTAGCGGCACTCTCGACAATGAGCAGTTCTTC. It is translated as CASSLQTSGTLDNEQFF.

The chain links TRBV9 to TRBJ1-1; D is possibly TRBD1 (5 bases). CDR3 length: 16 residues. Trimming removed 3 bases at V and 0 bases at J, with 15 bases between. Germline CDR1 is SGDLS and CDR2 is YYNGEE. The CDR3 sequence: CASSDPRGGLNTEAFF. The DNA for the CDR3 is TGTGCCAGCAGCGACCCAAGGGGAGGCCTGAACACTGAAGCTTTCTTT.

V gene TRBV4-1 combines with J gene TRBJ2-3, with 7 bases lining up with TRBD1. Germline trimming cut 0 bases from V and 4 bases from J; bases unmatched to any gene: 10. CDR1 and CDR2 (germline): MGHRA, YSYEKL. The CDR3 sequence is 17 residues long. The CDR3 nucleotides are TGCGCCAGCAGCCAAGATGGTGACGGGACAGCTTCAGATACGCAGTATTTT. Its translation is CASSQDGDGTASDTQYF.

The chain employs TRBV2 and TRBJ2-2, with 7 bases identical to TRBD1. Germline CDR1 and CDR2: SNHLY and FYNNEI. The V segment lost 3 bases and the J segment 1 base; nucleotides outside the gene matches: 5. The CDR3 totals 16 residues. The DNA for the CDR3 is TGTGCCAGCAGTGAGTGGCAGGGGGTGAACACCGGGGAGCTGTTTTTT. Protein sequence: CASSEWQGVNTGELFF.

The V call is TRBV5-6, the J call TRBJ2-3, with 9 bases matching TRBD2. Germline CDR1 is SGHDT and CDR2 is YYEEEE. V lost 2 bases to trimming and J lost 7 bases; unmatched junction nucleotides: 11. The CDR3 covers 16 residues. The CDR3 DNA reads as TGTGCCAGCAGCTTCGAGCGGGGGGTGGTGCCAAATACGCAGTATTTT. This codes for CASSFERGVVPNTQYF.

V is TRBV6-4 and J is TRBJ2-7; 14 positions match TRBD2. Germline lookup yields CDR1 MRHNA and CDR2 SNTAGT. This CDR3 comprises 18 residues. Losses at the gene ends were 0 bases for V and 5 bases for J; bases not matched to a gene: 9. For the CDR3, the DNA is TGTGCCAGCAGTGACTCGACTAGCGGGGGGGCCGTAATAGACGAGCAGTACTTC. Translated: CASSDSTSGGAVIDEQYF.

The chain joins TRBV19 to TRBJ1-1, with D uncertain. The V end lost 2 bases, the J end lost 0 bases, and 7 bases lay between the germline ends. The CDR3 is made up of 14 amino acids. CDR1 and CDR2 from the germline V gene are LNHDA and SQIVND (reference sequence). The CDR3 sequence: CASSIRLLNTEAFF. The CDR3 nucleotides are TGTGCCAGTAGTATACGTCTCCTGAACACTGAAGCTTTCTTT.